Listed below are T cell receptor beta chains from one sample, sequenced in a study of a mutant IDH1 vaccine in newly diagnosed glioma. No cognate antigen is known for these TCRs. Clones were read by immunoSEQ multiplex PCR, and TCRdb kept only the in-frame ones, dropping some. The table lists 120,000 or so clones, 80% of them singletons. The sample here was PBMCs, taken from a glioma patient whose treatment included an IDH1 peptide vaccine. The receptors come from a man in his forties with glioma. The CDR3 runs from the conserved cysteine through the conserved F or W. Each record gives: clone size, D gene, V gene, J gene, CDR3 DNA, CDR3 protein. A D gene is named only where the DNA matches it firmly. Rows may omit the clone size; those that give it use once, few, many or a size class.

-	-	TRBV4-3	TRBJ1-5	TGCGCCAGCAGCCAAGATAGTAGCAATCAGCCCCAGCATTTT	CASSQDSSNQPQHF
-	-	TRBV30	TRBJ2-5	TGTGCCTGGAGTGCTGGAGGAGAGACCCAGTACTTC	CAWSAGGETQYF
-	TRBD1	TRBV6-4	TRBJ2-7	TGTGCCAGCAGTGAGACCGGGACAGCTAGCTCCTACGAGCAGTACTTC	CASSETGTASSYEQYF
-	-	TRBV7-2	TRBJ1-4	TGTGCCAGCAGCTTCCGGGTGGGGGGCCTTGCAACTAATGAAAAACTGTTTTTT	CASSFRVGGLATNEKLFF
-	-	TRBV4-3	TRBJ2-3	TGCGCCAGCAGCCGCCGCTCTGCCTCTAGCACAGATACGCAGTATTTT	CASSRRSASSTDTQYF
-	-	TRBV5-1	TRBJ2-1	TGCGCCAGCAGCCGTGTCGAGGGCAATGAGCAGTTCTTC	CASSRVEGNEQFF
once	-	TRBV5-1	TRBJ1-2	TGCGCCAGCAGCCGTCAGACGAACTATGGCTACACCTTC	CASSRQTNYGYTF
-	-	TRBV5-1	TRBJ2-5	TGCGCCAGCAGCTTGAAGGATCAAGGGACCCAGTACTTC	CASSLKDQGTQYF
-	TRBD2	TRBV29-1	TRBJ2-3	TGCAGCGTTTCCCCGCTGGGAGCGGGAGGGCCGAATACGCAGTATTTT	CSVSPLGAGGPNTQYF
-	-	TRBV7-9	TRBJ1-2	TGTGCCAGCAGCCCGACAGACTATGGCTACACCTTC	CASSPTDYGYTF
-	-	TRBV7-2	TRBJ2-3	TGTGCCAGCAGCTTAAGCGTTGGTCCCCAAAGCACGCAGTATTTT	CASSLSVGPQSTQYF
-	-	TRBV4-3	TRBJ2-2	TGCGCCAGCAGCCAAGCTCAAGAAGGCTACACCGGGGAGCTGTTTTTT	CASSQAQEGYTGELFF
-	-	TRBV6-5	TRBJ1-2	TGTGCCAGCAGTTACTCGGGCAGGGAAAACTATGGCTACACCTTC	CASSYSGRENYGYTF
-	-	TRBV2	TRBJ1-6	TGTGCCAGCAGTCCAGATCAGGGGCCAGATTCACCCTTCCACTTT	CASSPDQGPDSPFHF
-	TRBD1	TRBV4-1	TRBJ1-6	TGCGCCAGCAGCCAGCCAGGGGGCTCCTATAATTCACCCCTCCACTTT	CASSQPGGSYNSPLHF
-	TRBD2	TRBV5-5	TRBJ2-7	TGTGCCAGCGCTCTAAGGAGTGTTAGCGGGAGACTCCACGAGCAGTACTTC	CASALRSVSGRLHEQYF
-	TRBD2	TRBV6-5	TRBJ2-3	TGTGCCAGCAGTGCCAGCGGGGGAGCCACAGATACGCAGTATTTT	CASSASGGATDTQYF
-	-	TRBV27	TRBJ1-6	TGTGCCAGCACCGAAGACAGCTATCGATCTAATTCACCCCTCCACTTT	CASTEDSYRSNSPLHF
once	-	TRBV6-6	TRBJ1-2	TGTGCCAGTATGTCGGGACCTAACTATGGCTACACCTTC	CASMSGPNYGYTF
-	TRBD2	TRBV7-9	TRBJ2-5	TGTGCCAGCAGCTTTAGACTAGCGGGGGAAGAGACCCAGTACTTC	CASSFRLAGEETQYF
-	-	TRBV2	TRBJ1-1	TGTGCCAGCAGTTATACAGGGTCTGGGGTACCTGAAGCTTTCTTT	CASSYTGSGVPEAFF
-	-	TRBV28	TRBJ1-3	TGTGCCAGCAGTTTAGATCTCCCCACTGGAAACACCATATATTTT	CASSLDLPTGNTIYF
-	-	TRBV10-3	TRBJ2-2	TGTGCCATCACTTCGGAGAACACCGGGGAGCTGTTTTTT	CAITSENTGELFF
-	-	TRBV6-5	TRBJ2-7	TGTGCCAGCAGTTCCGTCGGCAGGTTGGGAGAGCAGTACTTC	CASSSVGRLGEQYF
-	TRBD2	TRBV5-1	TRBJ2-1	TGCGCCAGCAGCTCACCTAGCGGGGCCTCCTACAATGAGCAGTTCTTC	CASSSPSGASYNEQFF
-	-	TRBV4-3	TRBJ1-2	TGCGCCAGCAGCTTAGACAGTGAGGTGCGTGGCTACACCTTC	CASSLDSEVRGYTF
once	TRBD2	TRBV18	TRBJ2-7	TGTGCCAGCTCACCCCCTAATAGCGGGATATACGAGCAGTACTTC	CASSPPNSGIYEQYF
-	TRBD1	TRBV6-1	TRBJ2-7	TGTGCCAGCACCACCCCCGGGACAGGGGGCAGGGAGCAGTACTTC	CASTTPGTGGREQYF
-	-	TRBV11-2	TRBJ2-5	TGTGCCAGCAGCTCTCCCTTCGAGACCCAGTACTTC	CASSSPFETQYF
-	TRBD2	TRBV10-3	TRBJ2-7	TGTGCCATCAGTGAGTCGCAGGCGGGGGGCTACGAGCAGTACTTC	CAISESQAGGYEQYF
few	TRBD1	TRBV12-5	TRBJ2-7	TGTGCTAGTGGTCTGGGACAGGGTCTGGAGCAGTACTTC	CASGLGQGLEQYF
-	TRBD2	TRBV10-3	TRBJ2-3	TGTGCCATAGGCCGGTCGGCCAGGGAGGGCGATACGCAGTATTTT	CAIGRSAREGDTQYF
-	-	TRBV5-4	TRBJ2-1	TGTGCCAGCAGCTTGGGGGGACACGGGGAACGGCGCGCCAATGAGCAGTTCTTC	CASSLGGHGERRANEQFF
-	-	TRBV9	TRBJ1-1	TGTGCCAGCAGCGTACTTCCGGACAGTTTGGGTACTGAAGCTTTCTTT	CASSVLPDSLGTEAFF
few	TRBD1	TRBV18	TRBJ1-2	TGTGCCAGCTCACTGGCGGACAGGCCGATAGGAGAAGGCTACACCTTC	CASSLADRPIGEGYTF
-	TRBD1	TRBV6-6	TRBJ1-2	TGTGCCAGCAGCGACGGGACAGGGTATCCCTACACCTTC	CASSDGTGYPYTF
many	TRBD1	TRBV19	TRBJ1-1	TGTGCCAGTAGTACCAGGGGGCAACTGAACACTGAAGCTTTCTTT	CASSTRGQLNTEAFF
-	TRBD2	TRBV23-1	TRBJ2-2	TGCGCCCCCTCCCCCCCGAGCGGGAGGAGTACCGGGGAGCTGTTTTTT	CAPSPPSGRSTGELFF
many	-	TRBV7-8	TRBJ2-3	TGTGCCAGCAGCTTAGTTGCAGATACGCAGTATTTT	CASSLVADTQYF